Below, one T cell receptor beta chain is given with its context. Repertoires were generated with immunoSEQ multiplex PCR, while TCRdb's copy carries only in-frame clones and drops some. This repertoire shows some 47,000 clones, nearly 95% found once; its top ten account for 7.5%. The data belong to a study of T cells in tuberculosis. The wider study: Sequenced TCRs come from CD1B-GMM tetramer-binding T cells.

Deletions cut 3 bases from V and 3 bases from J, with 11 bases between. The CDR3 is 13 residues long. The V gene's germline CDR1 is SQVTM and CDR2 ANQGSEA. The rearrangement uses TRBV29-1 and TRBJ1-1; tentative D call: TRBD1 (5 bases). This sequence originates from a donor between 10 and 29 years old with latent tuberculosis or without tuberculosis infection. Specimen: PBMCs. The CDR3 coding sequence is TGCAGCGTTGAGGGCAGGGTGCACACTGAAGCTTTCTTT. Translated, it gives CSVEGRVHTEAFF.